This entry lists 26 T cell receptor beta chains sequenced from one sample in a study of shared clonotypes between healthy human individuals. The repertoire was sequenced with immunoSEQ multiplex PCR; TCRdb's copy has only in-frame clones and lacks some. The sample includes more than 850,000 clones, 75% to 80% of them seen just once. The specimen sequenced was memory CD4+ T cells from PBMCs. Subset defined: CD45RA-negative fraction. These receptors were taken from a man aged 18 to 30 in good health. Some clones in this sample may be carry-over from other donors' samples.

The gene calls are TRBV19 and TRBJ2-3, with 7 bases that match TRBD2. The CDR3 spans 13 residues. Unmatched junction bases numbered 7, after V lost 4 bases and J lost 9 bases. The V gene's germline CDR1 is LNHDA and CDR2 SQIVND (reference sequence). The CDR3, as DNA: TGTGCCAGTAGTAGCGGGAGAGAGGTCACGCAGTATTTT. This gives the protein CASSSGREVTQYF.

The V call is TRBV28, the J call TRBJ2-7; D is uncertain. Germline lookup yields CDR1 MDHEN and CDR2 SYDVKM. The CDR3 loop spans 12 amino acids. Trimming stripped 8 bases from V and 4 bases from J, with 12 bases between. The CDR3 reads CASRSPLYEQYF. The CDR3 DNA is TGTGCCAGCCGTTCCCCCCTGTACGAGCAGTACTTC. Using reference TRBV28 and TRBJ2-7 for the parts outside the CDR3, the full variable domain is DVKVTQSSRYLVKRTGEKVFLECVQDMDHENMFWYRQDPGLGLRLIYFSYDVKMKEKGDIPEGYSVSREKKERFSLILESASTNQTSMYLCASRSPLYEQYFGPGTRLTVT.

This clone was detected only a few times. V and J are TRBV6-6 and TRBJ2-7; perhaps TRBD2 as D (6 bases). The V and J ends lost 7 bases and 0 bases respectively, with 16 bases between them. The V gene's germline CDR1 is MNHNY and CDR2 SVGAGI (reference sequence). The CDR3 has 15 amino acids. The CDR3 sequence is CASILRGGPSYEQYF. CDR3 sequence (DNA): TGTGCCAGCATCCTCCGCGGAGGGCCCTCCTACGAGCAGTACTTC.

V is TRBV7-8 and J is TRBJ1-4; no clear D gene. The CDR3 spans 12 residues. CDR1 and CDR2 from the germline V gene are SGHVS and FQNEAQ. V shed 5 bases and J shed 8 bases, with 9 bases lying between them. The CDR3 protein is CASSVGSEKLFF. The CDR3 DNA reads as TGTGCCAGCAGCGTGGGGAGCGAAAAACTGTTTTTT.

The chain joins TRBV4-3 to TRBJ2-3, with 7 bases aligning to TRBD2. J gave up 4 bases and V 1 base, and 11 bases lay outside the gene matches. The V gene's germline CDR1 is LGHNA and CDR2 YSLEER. The length of the CDR3 is 17 residues. The CDR3 reads CASSQVATGGGADTQYF. The CDR3 nucleotides are TGCGCCAGCAGCCAAGTTGCGACGGGAGGTGGAGCAGATACGCAGTATTTT.

The V and J genes are TRBV5-1 and TRBJ2-5; TRBD1 is a possible D gene (5 bases). V gave up 7 bases and J gave up 2 bases, with 15 bases separating them. Germline lookup yields CDR1 SGHRS and CDR2 YFSETQ. This CDR3 has 14 residues. CDR3 sequence reads: CASFSTGSQETQYF. The CDR3 DNA is TGCGCCAGCTTCTCCACAGGTTCTCAAGAGACCCAGTACTTC.

This rearrangement joins TRBV5-6 to TRBJ2-7; 11 bases agree with TRBD2. Germline V gives CDR1 SGHDT, CDR2 YYEEEE. The J segment lost 2 bases and the V segment lost 4 bases, leaving 5 bases of the junction unmatched. The CDR3 consists of 15 residues. CDR3 nucleotides: TGTGCCAGCAGCCTAGGGACTAGCGGCGCCTACGAGCAGTACTTC. As protein: CASSLGTSGAYEQYF.

The chain recombines TRBV25-1 with TRBJ1-4, with a possible D match to TRBD1 (6 bases). V lost 2 bases and J 7 bases, leaving 17 bases between the germline ends. Germline assignment: CDR1 MGHDK and CDR2 SYGVNS. CDR3 length: 16 residues. The CDR3 region has the DNA TGTGCCAGCAGTGAACTCGGGGGGGCGGTGACTGAAAAACTGTTTTTT. It codes for CASSELGGAVTEKLFF.

The chain couples TRBV19 to TRBJ2-5, with D possibly being TRBD2 (6 bases). CDR3 length: 13 amino acids. Germline lookup yields CDR1 LNHDA and CDR2 SQIVND (reference sequence). Trimming cost V 1 base and J 3 bases, with 6 bases left between them. CDR3 DNA sequence: TGTGCCAGTAGTATAGGACTAGAAGAGACCCAGTACTTC. Amino acid sequence: CASSIGLEETQYF. The full variable domain, rest sourced from reference TRBV19 and TRBJ2-5, is DGGITQSPKYLFRKEGQNVTLSCEQNLNHDAMYWYRQDPGQGLRLIYYSQIVNDFQKGDIAEGYSVSREKKESFPLTVTSAQKNPTAFYLCASSIGLEETQYFGPGTRLLVL.

The rearrangement uses TRBV7-9 and TRBJ2-3; D is possibly TRBD2 (6 bases). The length of the CDR3 is 16 residues. Germline V gene lookup returns CDR1 SEHNR and CDR2 FQNEAQ (reference sequence). V was shortened by 4 bases and J by 2 bases, with 16 bases between the two germline ends. The CDR3: CASSSTREVFTDTQYF. The CDR3, as DNA: TGTGCCAGCAGCTCAACGAGGGAGGTTTTCACAGATACGCAGTATTTT.

This chain uses TRBV2 with TRBJ1-2; the match to TRBD1 covers 7 bases. The V gene's germline CDR1 is SNHLY and CDR2 FYNNEI. The CDR3 totals 13 residues. Trimming removed 7 bases from V and 6 bases from J; junction bases left unmatched: 8. The CDR3 spells CASNPGQRNGYTF. CDR3 DNA sequence: TGTGCCAGCAACCCGGGACAGCGGAATGGCTACACCTTC.

V gene TRBV9 combines with J gene TRBJ2-7; D gene unclear. Germline V gene data show CDR1 as SGDLS and CDR2 as YYNGEE. V was pared by 1 base and J by 2 bases, with 13 bases between. The CDR3 sequence is 15 residues long. CDR3 nucleotides: TGTGCCAGCAGCGTATCTGCCGGGCCCCCCTACGAGCAGTACTTC. This encodes CASSVSAGPPYEQYF.

The chain links TRBV27 to TRBJ2-5; D is perhaps TRBD2 (6 bases). Trimming pared 6 bases from V and 5 bases from J, leaving 13 bases between. This CDR3 spans 13 amino acids. Germline V gene lookup returns CDR1 MNHEY and CDR2 SMNVEV (reference sequence). CDR3 region: CASSPRAGETQYF. CDR3 nucleotides: TGTGCCAGCAGCCCCCGGGCGGGGGAGACCCAGTACTTC.

This clone is a singleton in its sample. V is TRBV11-2 and J is TRBJ2-7; no firm D call. The CDR3 is 14 residues long. Germline CDR1 and CDR2: SGHAT and FQNNGV. The ends were cut back, 0 bases at V and 4 bases at J, with 10 bases in the middle. CDR3 loop: CASSLEGWRYEQYF. CDR3 DNA sequence: TGTGCCAGCAGCTTAGAAGGTTGGCGGTACGAGCAGTACTTC.

The chain recombines TRBV11-2 with TRBJ2-1; 12 bases are a match to TRBD2. The germline gives CDR1 SGHAT, CDR2 FQNNGV. This CDR3 spans 15 amino acids. V was clipped by 4 bases and J by 5 bases; unmatched bases: 3. The CDR3 protein is CASSSGTSGHNEQFF. The CDR3 DNA reads as TGTGCCAGCAGCTCCGGGACTAGCGGGCACAATGAGCAGTTCTTC.

Here the CDR3 DNA reads TGTGCCAGCAGCCTCGACAGGGTCAATTCACCCCTCCACTTT. Translation: CASSLDRVNSPLHF. The chain has TRBV5-6 and TRBJ1-6; 7 nucleotides align to TRBD1. Germline loops: CDR1 SGHDT, CDR2 YYEEEE. The CDR3 has 14 amino acids. Germline trimming cut 4 bases from V and 7 bases from J; bases unmatched to any gene: 5.

The chain recombines TRBV5-4 with TRBJ2-7, with 7 bases lining up with TRBD2. CDR1 is SGHNT and CDR2 is YYREEE in the germline V gene (reference sequence). The ends lost 4 bases at V and 3 bases at J; junction bases unmatched: 10. The CDR3 spans 15 residues. CDR3 in amino acids: CASSHKGGGGYEQYF. The DNA for the CDR3 is TGTGCCAGCAGCCACAAAGGCGGGGGAGGCTACGAGCAGTACTTC. Together with reference TRBV5-4 and TRBJ2-7, the CDR3 gives the full variable domain: ETGVTQSPTHLIKTRGQQVTLRCSSQSGHNTVSWYQQALGQGPQFIFQYYREEENGRGNFPPRFSGLQFPNYSSELNVNALELDDSALYLCASSHKGGGGYEQYFGPGTRLTVT.

This clone has just a few counts. The chain is built from TRBV5-4 and TRBJ1-1; tentative D call: TRBD1 (5 bases). The V end lost 4 bases, the J end lost 1 base, and 14 bases lay between the germline ends. Germline-derived CDR1 and CDR2 are SGHNT and YYREEE (reference sequence). This CDR3 has 15 residues. The chain's CDR3 is CASSTEGRGNTEAFF. The CDR3 DNA follows: TGTGCCAGCAGCACGGAGGGACGGGGGAACACTGAAGCTTTCTTT. The full variable domain, in which reference TRBV5-4 and TRBJ1-1 provide the parts outside the CDR3, is ETGVTQSPTHLIKTRGQQVTLRCSSQSGHNTVSWYQQALGQGPQFIFQYYREEENGRGNFPPRFSGLQFPNYSSELNVNALELDDSALYLCASSTEGRGNTEAFFGQGTRLTVV.

This chain joins TRBV28 and TRBJ2-1; a possible D gene is TRBD2 (6 bases). The V gene lost 6 bases and the J gene lost 7 bases, with 34 bases spanning the gap. The CDR3 is made up of 20 amino acids. Germline V CDR1 and CDR2: MDHEN, SYDVKM. In DNA form, the CDR3 reads TGTGCCAGCAGCCCCCAAACGTATTTGAGGGAGGACTATACGAAGAATGAGCAGTTCTTC. Protein product: CASSPQTYLREDYTKNEQFF. Looking up the rest from reference TRBV28 and TRBJ2-1 gives the full variable domain: DVKVTQSSRYLVKRTGEKVFLECVQDMDHENMFWYRQDPGLGLRLIYFSYDVKMKEKGDIPEGYSVSREKKERFSLILESASTNQTSMYLCASSPQTYLREDYTKNEQFFGPGTRLTVL.

The rearrangement joins TRBV11-2 to TRBJ2-1; 8 positions match TRBD2. The germline CDR1 and CDR2 sequences are SGHAT and FQNNGV. Trimming took 7 bases from V and 8 from J; bases not matched to a gene: 16. CDR3 length: 16 residues. The DNA of the CDR3 is TGTGCCAGCACCTCAGTTTCGGCGGGAGGAAGGGATGAGCAGTTCTTC. Translated, it gives CASTSVSAGGRDEQFF.

This rearrangement joins TRBV4-1 to TRBJ2-3; TRBD2 aligns across 9 bases. The CDR3 contains 16 residues. From germline, CDR1 is MGHRA and CDR2 YSYEKL. Trimming took 3 bases from V and 6 from J; bases not matched to a gene: 10. The CDR3, as DNA: TGCGCCAGCAGCCAGCCGACTAGCGGCCGCCGGGATACGCAGTATTTT. Translated, it gives CASSQPTSGRRDTQYF.

The genes are TRBV11-3 and TRBJ2-2; D is unclear. Germline V gene lookup returns CDR1 SGHNT and CDR2 YENEEA. The CDR3 length is 14 residues. The V gene lost 1 base and the J gene lost 7 bases, with 10 bases spanning the gap. CDR3 region: CASSLGHISGELFF. CDR3 DNA sequence: TGTGCCAGCAGCTTAGGCCATATCAGCGGGGAGCTGTTTTTT.

The CDR3 sequence is CASSLASAEQYF. In nucleotides, the CDR3 is TGTGCCAGCAGCTTAGCGAGTGCCGAGCAGTACTTC. The chain uses TRBV7-9 and TRBJ2-7, with D hard to call. Germline lookup yields CDR1 SEHNR and CDR2 FQNEAQ (reference sequence). The V end was cut by 0 bases, the J end by 6 bases, with 6 bases between. The CDR3 loop spans 12 amino acids.

V usage is TRBV28 and J usage is TRBJ2-6, with D uncertain. Germline CDR1 is MDHEN and CDR2 is SYDVKM. This CDR3 comprises 15 residues. Trimming pared 0 bases from V and 4 bases from J, leaving 7 bases between. As DNA, the CDR3 is TGTGCCAGCAGTTTATGGCGGAGAGGGGCCAACGTCCTGACTTTC. This sequence encodes CASSLWRRGANVLTF.

The table lists this clone with a count of one. This chain joins TRBV28 and TRBJ2-1; a possible D gene is TRBD2 (7 bases). The CDR3 is 18 amino acids. V shed 3 bases and J shed 12 bases, with 30 bases lying between them. Germline V CDR1 and CDR2: MDHEN, SYDVKM. CDR3 sequence: CASSFPFPGAGQRGGQFF. CDR3 nucleotide sequence: TGTGCCAGCAGTTTCCCCTTTCCCGGAGCAGGTCAAAGGGGGGGGCAGTTCTTC.

The sample holds one count of this clone. In nucleotides, the CDR3 is TGTGCCAGCACCGTTCCCATTCGGAGCACAGATACGCAGTATTTT. Residues: CASTVPIRSTDTQYF. The V call is TRBV5-6, the J call TRBJ2-3; D is unresolved. Germline values: CDR1 SGHDT, CDR2 YYEEEE. Deletions cut 6 bases from V and 0 bases from J, with 14 bases between. The CDR3 is 15 residues long.